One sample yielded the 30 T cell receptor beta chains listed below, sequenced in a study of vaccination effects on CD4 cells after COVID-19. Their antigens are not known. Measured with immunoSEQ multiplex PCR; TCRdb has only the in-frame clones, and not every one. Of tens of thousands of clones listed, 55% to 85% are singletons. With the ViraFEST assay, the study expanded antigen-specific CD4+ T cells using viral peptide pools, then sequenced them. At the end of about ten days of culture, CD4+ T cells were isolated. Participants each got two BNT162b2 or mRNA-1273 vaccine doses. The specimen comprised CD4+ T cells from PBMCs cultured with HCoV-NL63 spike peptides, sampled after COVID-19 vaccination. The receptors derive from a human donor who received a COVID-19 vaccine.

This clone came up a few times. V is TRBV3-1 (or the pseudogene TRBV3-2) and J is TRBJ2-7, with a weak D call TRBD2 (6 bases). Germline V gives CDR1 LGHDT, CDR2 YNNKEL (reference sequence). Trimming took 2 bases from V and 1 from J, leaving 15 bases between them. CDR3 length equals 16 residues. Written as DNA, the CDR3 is TGTGCCAGCAGCCAAAGCTACGGGGGACCGTCCTACGAGCAGTACTTC. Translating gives CASSQSYGGPSYEQYF.

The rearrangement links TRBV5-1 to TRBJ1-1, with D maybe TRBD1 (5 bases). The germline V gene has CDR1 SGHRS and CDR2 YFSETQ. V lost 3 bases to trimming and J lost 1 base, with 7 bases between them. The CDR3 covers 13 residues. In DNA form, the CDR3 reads TGCGCCAGCAGCTGGGGGTCGAACACTGAAGCTTTCTTT. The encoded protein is CASSWGSNTEAFF. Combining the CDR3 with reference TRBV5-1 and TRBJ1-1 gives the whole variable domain KAGVTQTPRYLIKTRGQQVTLSCSPISGHRSVSWYQQTPGQGLQFLFEYFSETQRNKGNFPGRFSGRQFSNSRSEMNVSTLELGDSALYLCASSWGSNTEAFFGQGTRLTVV.

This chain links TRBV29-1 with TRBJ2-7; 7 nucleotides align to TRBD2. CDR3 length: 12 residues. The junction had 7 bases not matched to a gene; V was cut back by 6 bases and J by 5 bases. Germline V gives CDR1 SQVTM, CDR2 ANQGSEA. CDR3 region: CSVAGRVDEQYF. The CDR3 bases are TGCAGCGTAGCGGGACGTGTGGACGAGCAGTACTTC.

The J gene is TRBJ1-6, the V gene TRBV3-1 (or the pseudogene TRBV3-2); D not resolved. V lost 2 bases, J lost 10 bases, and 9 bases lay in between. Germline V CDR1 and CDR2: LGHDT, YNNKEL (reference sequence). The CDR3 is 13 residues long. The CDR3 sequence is CASSQMRRSPLHF. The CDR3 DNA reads TGTGCCAGCAGCCAAATGAGACGCTCACCCCTCCACTTT.

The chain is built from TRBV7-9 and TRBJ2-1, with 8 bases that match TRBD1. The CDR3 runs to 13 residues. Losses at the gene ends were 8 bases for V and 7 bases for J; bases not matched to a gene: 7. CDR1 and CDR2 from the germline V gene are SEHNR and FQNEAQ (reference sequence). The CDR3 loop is CASRGTGINEQFF. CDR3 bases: TGTGCCAGCCGCGGGACAGGTATTAATGAGCAGTTCTTC.

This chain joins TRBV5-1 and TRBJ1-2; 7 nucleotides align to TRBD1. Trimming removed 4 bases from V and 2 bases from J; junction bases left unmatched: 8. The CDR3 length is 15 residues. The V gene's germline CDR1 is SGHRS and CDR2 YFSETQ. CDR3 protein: CASSVPGQKNYGYTF. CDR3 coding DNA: TGCGCCAGCAGCGTCCCGGGACAGAAGAACTATGGCTACACCTTC.

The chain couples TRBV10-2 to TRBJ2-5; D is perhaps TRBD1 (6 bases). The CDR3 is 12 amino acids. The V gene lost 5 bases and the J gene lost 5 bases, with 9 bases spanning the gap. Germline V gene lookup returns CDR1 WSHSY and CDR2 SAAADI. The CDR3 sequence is CASSQQGETQYF. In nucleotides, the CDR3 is TGCGCCAGCAGTCAACAGGGCGAGACCCAGTACTTC.

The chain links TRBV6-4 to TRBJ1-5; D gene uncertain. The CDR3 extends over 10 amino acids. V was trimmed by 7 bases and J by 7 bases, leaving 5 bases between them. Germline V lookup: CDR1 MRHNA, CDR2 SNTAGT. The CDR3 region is CASKRQPQHF. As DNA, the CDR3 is TGTGCCAGCAAGAGACAGCCCCAGCATTTT.

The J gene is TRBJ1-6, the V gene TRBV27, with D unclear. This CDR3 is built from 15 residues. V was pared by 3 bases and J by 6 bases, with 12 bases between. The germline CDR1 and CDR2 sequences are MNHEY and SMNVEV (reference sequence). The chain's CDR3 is CASSLGGPSNSPLHF. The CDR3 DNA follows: TGTGCCAGCAGTTTGGGAGGGCCCTCTAATTCACCCCTCCACTTT.

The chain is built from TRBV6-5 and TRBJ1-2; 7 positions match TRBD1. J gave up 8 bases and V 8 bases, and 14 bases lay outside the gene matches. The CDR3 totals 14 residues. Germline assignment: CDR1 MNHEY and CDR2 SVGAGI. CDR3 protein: CASSPTGQSVGYTF. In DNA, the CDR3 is TGTGCCAGCTCCCCGACAGGGCAATCGGTAGGCTACACCTTC.

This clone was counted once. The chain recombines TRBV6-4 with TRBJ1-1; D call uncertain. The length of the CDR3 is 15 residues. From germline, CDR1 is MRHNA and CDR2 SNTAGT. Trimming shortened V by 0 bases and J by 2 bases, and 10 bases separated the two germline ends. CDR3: CASSDSWGTNTEAFF. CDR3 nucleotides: TGTGCCAGCAGTGACTCATGGGGTACTAACACTGAAGCTTTCTTT.

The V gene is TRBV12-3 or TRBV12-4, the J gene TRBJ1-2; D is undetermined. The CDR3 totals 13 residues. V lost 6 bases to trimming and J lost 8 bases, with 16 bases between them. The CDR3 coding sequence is TGTGCCAGCAGATACACACCGTCGCGGGGCTACACCTTC. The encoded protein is CASRYTPSRGYTF.

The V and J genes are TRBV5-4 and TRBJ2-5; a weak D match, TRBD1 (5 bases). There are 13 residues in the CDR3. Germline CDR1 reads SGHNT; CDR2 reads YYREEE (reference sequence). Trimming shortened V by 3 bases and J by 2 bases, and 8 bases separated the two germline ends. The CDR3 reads CASSYQGQETQYF. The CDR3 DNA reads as TGTGCCAGCAGCTACCAGGGACAAGAGACCCAGTACTTC. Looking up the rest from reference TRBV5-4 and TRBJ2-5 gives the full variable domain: ETGVTQSPTHLIKTRGQQVTLRCSSQSGHNTVSWYQQALGQGPQFIFQYYREEENGRGNFPPRFSGLQFPNYSSELNVNALELDDSALYLCASSYQGQETQYFGPGTRLLVL.

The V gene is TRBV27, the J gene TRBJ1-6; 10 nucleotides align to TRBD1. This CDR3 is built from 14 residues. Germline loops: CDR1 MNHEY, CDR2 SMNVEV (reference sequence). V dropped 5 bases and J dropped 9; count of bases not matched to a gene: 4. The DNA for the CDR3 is TGTGCCAGCAGTACCTGGGACAGGGGTTCACCCCTCCACTTT. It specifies CASSTWDRGSPLHF.

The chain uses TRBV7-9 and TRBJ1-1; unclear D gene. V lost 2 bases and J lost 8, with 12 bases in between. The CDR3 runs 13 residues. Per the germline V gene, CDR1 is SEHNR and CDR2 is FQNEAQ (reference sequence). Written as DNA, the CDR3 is TGTGCCAGCAGCTTAAGATCCGGTGTGGAAGCTTTCTTT. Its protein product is CASSLRSGVEAFF. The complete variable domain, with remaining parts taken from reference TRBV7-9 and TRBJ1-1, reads DTGVSQNPRHKITKRGQNVTFRCDPISEHNRLYWYRQTLGQGPEFLTYFQNEAQLEKSRLLSDRFSAERPKGSFSTLEIQRTEQGDSAMYLCASSLRSGVEAFFGQGTRLTVV.

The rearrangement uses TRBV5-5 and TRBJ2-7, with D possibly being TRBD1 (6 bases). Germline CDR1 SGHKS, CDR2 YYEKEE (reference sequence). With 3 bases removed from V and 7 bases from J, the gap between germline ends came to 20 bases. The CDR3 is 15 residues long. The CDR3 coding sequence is TGTGCCAGCAGCTCGCTGACAGGACAACCGAGGGAGCAGTACTTC. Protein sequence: CASSSLTGQPREQYF.

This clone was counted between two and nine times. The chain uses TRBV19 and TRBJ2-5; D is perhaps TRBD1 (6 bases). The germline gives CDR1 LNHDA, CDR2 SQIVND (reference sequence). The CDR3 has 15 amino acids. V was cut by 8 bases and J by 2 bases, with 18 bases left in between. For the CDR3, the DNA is TGTGCCAGTGAAAAAAATACAGGGAAACAAGAGACCCAGTACTTC. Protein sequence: CASEKNTGKQETQYF. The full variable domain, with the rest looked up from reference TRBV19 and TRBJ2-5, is DGGITQSPKYLFRKEGQNVTLSCEQNLNHDAMYWYRQDPGQGLRLIYYSQIVNDFQKGDIAEGYSVSREKKESFPLTVTSAQKNPTAFYLCASEKNTGKQETQYFGPGTRLLVL.

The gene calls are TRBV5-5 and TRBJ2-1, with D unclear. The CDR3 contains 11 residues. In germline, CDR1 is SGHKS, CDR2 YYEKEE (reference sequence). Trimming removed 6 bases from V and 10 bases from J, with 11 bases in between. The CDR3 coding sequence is TGTGCCAGCACCCCGTACGGCGAGCAGTTCTTC. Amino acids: CASTPYGEQFF.

CDR3 nucleotide sequence: TGTGCCAGCAGCCAAGGTTTTACAGCCTCTAGCACAGATACGCAGTATTTT. Translation gives CASSQGFTASSTDTQYF. The chain joins TRBV4-2 to TRBJ2-3; D not certain. This CDR3 is built from 17 residues. Germline V CDR1 and CDR2: LGHNA, YNFKEQ. Trimming took 1 base from V and 0 from J, leaving 14 bases between them.

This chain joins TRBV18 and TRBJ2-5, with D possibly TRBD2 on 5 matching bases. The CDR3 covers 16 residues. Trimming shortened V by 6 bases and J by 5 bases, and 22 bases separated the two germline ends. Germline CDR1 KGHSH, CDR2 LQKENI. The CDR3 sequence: CASSPLDLIGKETQYF. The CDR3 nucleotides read TGTGCCAGCTCGCCCTTGGATCTGATCGGGAAGGAGACCCAGTACTTC.

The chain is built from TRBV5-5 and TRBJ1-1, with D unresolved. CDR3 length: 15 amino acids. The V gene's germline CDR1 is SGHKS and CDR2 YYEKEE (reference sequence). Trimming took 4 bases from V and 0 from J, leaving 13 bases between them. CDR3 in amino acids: CASSAHWALNTEAFF. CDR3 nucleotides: TGTGCCAGCAGCGCCCACTGGGCCTTGAACACTGAAGCTTTCTTT.

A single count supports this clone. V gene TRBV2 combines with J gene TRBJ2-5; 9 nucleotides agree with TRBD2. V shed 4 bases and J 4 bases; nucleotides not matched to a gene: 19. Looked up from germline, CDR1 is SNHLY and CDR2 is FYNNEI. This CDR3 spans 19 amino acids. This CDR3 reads CASSVEAGGPLFGIETQYF. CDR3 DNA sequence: TGTGCCAGCAGTGTCGAGGCGGGGGGGCCGCTCTTTGGTATAGAGACCCAGTACTTC. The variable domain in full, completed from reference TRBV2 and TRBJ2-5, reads EPEVTQTPSHQVTQMGQEVILRCVPISNHLYFYWYRQILGQKVEFLVSFYNNEISEKSEIFDDQFSVERPDGSNFTLKIRSTKLEDSAMYFCASSVEAGGPLFGIETQYFGPGTRLLVL.

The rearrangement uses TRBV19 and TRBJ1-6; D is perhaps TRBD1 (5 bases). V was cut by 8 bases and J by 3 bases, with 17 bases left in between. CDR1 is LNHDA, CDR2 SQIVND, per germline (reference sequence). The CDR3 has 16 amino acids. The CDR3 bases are TGTGCCAGTCGACCCGGCGGGGGAAACTATAATTCACCCCTCCACTTT. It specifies CASRPGGGNYNSPLHF.

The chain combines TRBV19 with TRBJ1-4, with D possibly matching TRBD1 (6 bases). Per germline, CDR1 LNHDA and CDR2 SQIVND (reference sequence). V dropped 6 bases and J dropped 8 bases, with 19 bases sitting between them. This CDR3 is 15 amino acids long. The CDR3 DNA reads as TGTGCCAGTAGAACACAGGGACCGCGTGACGAAAAACTGTTTTTT. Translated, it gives CASRTQGPRDEKLFF.

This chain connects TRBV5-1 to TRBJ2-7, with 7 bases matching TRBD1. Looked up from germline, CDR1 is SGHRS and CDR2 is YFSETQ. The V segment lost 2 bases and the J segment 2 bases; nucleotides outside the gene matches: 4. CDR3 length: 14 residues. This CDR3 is CASSFRGQPYEQYF. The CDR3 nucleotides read TGCGCCAGCAGCTTTAGGGGACAGCCCTACGAGCAGTACTTC.

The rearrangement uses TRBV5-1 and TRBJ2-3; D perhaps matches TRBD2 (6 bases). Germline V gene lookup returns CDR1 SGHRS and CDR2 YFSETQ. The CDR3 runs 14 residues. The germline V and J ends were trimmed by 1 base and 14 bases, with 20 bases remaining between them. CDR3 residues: CASSLSRDSIRGYF. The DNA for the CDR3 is TGCGCCAGCAGCTTGTCCCGGGACTCTATCCGGGGGTATTTT.

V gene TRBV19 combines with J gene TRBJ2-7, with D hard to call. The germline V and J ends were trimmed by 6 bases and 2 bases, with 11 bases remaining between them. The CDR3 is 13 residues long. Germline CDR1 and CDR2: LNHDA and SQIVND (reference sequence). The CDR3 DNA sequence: TGTGCCAGTAGCCTGGACCGGACCTACGAGCAGTACTTC. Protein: CASSLDRTYEQYF.

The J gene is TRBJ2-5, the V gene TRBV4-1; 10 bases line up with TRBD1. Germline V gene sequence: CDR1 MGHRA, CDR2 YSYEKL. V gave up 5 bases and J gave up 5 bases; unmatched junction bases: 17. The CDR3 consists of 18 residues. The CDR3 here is CASSTGQGMGSPRETQYF. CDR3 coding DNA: TGCGCCAGCAGCACGGGACAGGGGATGGGTAGCCCCCGGGAGACCCAGTACTTC.

In DNA form, the CDR3 reads TGCGCCAGCAGCTTGGGTCTGGCAGGGGGGTCTGAAGCTTTCTTT. It translates to CASSLGLAGGSEAFF. This chain connects TRBV5-1 to TRBJ1-1; TRBD1 agrees at 7 bases. CDR1 SGHRS and CDR2 YFSETQ come from the germline V gene. The CDR3 contains 15 residues. Trimming removed 0 bases from V and 6 bases from J; junction bases left unmatched: 8.

Written as DNA, the CDR3 is TGTGCCAGCAGTTACGGCAGGGGCCTTTTGGGGGATACGCAGTATTTT. This codes for CASSYGRGLLGDTQYF. The gene calls are TRBV6-5 and TRBJ2-3; the D gene is possibly TRBD1 (6 bases). The CDR3 spans 16 residues. With 2 bases removed from V and 6 bases from J, the gap between germline ends came to 18 bases. CDR1 is MNHEY, CDR2 SVGAGI, per germline.